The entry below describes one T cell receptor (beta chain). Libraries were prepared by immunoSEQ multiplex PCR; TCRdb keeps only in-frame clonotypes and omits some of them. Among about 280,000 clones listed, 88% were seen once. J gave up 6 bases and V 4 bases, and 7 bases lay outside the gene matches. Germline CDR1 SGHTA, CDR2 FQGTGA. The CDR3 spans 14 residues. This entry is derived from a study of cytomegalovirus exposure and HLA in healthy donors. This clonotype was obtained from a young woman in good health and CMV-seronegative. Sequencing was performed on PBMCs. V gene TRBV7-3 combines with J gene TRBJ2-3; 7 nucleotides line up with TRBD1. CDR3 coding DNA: TGTGCCAGCAGCTCGACAGGGCCGTCGGATACGCAGTATTTT. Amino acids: CASSSTGPSDTQYF. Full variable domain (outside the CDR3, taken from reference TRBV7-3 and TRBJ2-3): GAGVSQTPSNKVTEKGKYVELRCDPISGHTALYWYRQSLGQGPEFLIYFQGTGAADDSGLPNDRFFAVRPEGSVSTLKIQRTERGDSAVYLCASSSTGPSDTQYFGPGTRLTVL.